Reported below is one T cell receptor (beta chain). Its antigen is undetermined. Antigen-specific CD4+ T cells were expanded with viral peptide pools in the ViraFEST assay before sequencing. Having been cultured for about 10 days, the cells underwent CD4+ T cell isolation. None of these healthy vaccinees had been infected with SARS-CoV-2 before vaccination. Researchers swapped half the medium for IL-2 medium on both days 3 and 7. The data belong to a study of vaccination effects on CD4 cells after COVID-19. At the level of the study: Two doses of BNT162b2 or mRNA-1273 vaccine were administered to participants.

V gave up 5 bases and J gave up 3 bases; unmatched junction bases: 9. The germline V gene has CDR1 MNHNY and CDR2 SVGAGI (reference sequence). The CDR3 has 15 amino acids. Produced via immunoSEQ multiplex PCR; TCRdb's table is partial and in-frame only. The sample holds about 70,000 clones, under 90% seen once. The chain is built from TRBV6-6 and TRBJ1-1, with 7 bases matching TRBD1. The source is a human donor who received a COVID-19 vaccine. This specimen consisted of CD4+ T cells from PBMCs cultured with SARS-CoV-2 spike peptides, obtained before COVID-19 vaccination. The CDR3 nucleotides read TGTGCCAGCAGTCCTTACCGACAGGGAGACACTGAAGCTTTCTTT. Its translation is CASSPYRQGDTEAFF.